These 21 T cell receptor beta chains were sequenced from one sample in a study of cytomegalovirus exposure and HLA in healthy donors. Measured with immunoSEQ multiplex PCR; TCRdb has only the in-frame clones, and not every one. Among 150,000 to 200,000 clones listed, 87% were seen once. Sequencing was carried out using PBMCs. Receptors originate from a woman aged 25-40 years in good health and CMV-seronegative.

This chain joins TRBV2 and TRBJ1-5; the match to TRBD1 covers 7 bases. Germline V gene data show CDR1 as SNHLY and CDR2 as FYNNEI. The CDR3 is 14 amino acids. J gave up 6 bases and V 1 base, and 3 bases lay outside the gene matches. CDR3 region: CASSEGQGGQPQHF. The DNA for the CDR3 is TGTGCCAGCAGTGAAGGACAGGGTGGTCAGCCCCAGCATTTT.

The chain uses TRBV4-1 and TRBJ2-1; 7 nucleotides match TRBD1. Germline CDR1 MGHRA, CDR2 YSYEKL. The CDR3 totals 17 residues. The junction had 15 bases not matched to a gene; V was cut back by 1 base and J by 9 bases. CDR3 loop: CASSQGPHEGASGEQFF. Written as DNA, the CDR3 is TGCGCCAGCAGCCAAGGACCTCATGAGGGGGCGTCTGGTGAGCAGTTCTTC.

The chain uses TRBV7-9 and TRBJ1-1, with D uncertain. This CDR3 comprises 12 residues. Germline lookup yields CDR1 SEHNR and CDR2 FQNEAQ (reference sequence). V was trimmed by 6 bases and J by 8 bases, leaving 13 bases between them. The CDR3 DNA reads TGTGCCAGCAGTTACCATACGGGGGAAGCTTTCTTT. Its protein is CASSYHTGEAFF.

The gene calls are TRBV27 and TRBJ2-7; 10 nucleotides line up with TRBD1. Trimming cost V 6 bases and J 5 bases; bases outside gene matches: 1. The CDR3 runs 12 residues. From germline, CDR1 is MNHEY and CDR2 SMNVEV (reference sequence). Here the CDR3 reads CASRDRGDEQYF. CDR3 coding DNA: TGTGCCAGCAGGGACAGGGGGGACGAGCAGTACTTC.

The chain carries TRBV10-2 and TRBJ2-7, with TRBD1 as a possible D gene (6 bases). The germline V gene encodes CDR1 WSHSY and CDR2 SAAADI. Trimming took 3 bases from V and 7 from J, leaving 31 bases between them. CDR3 size: 19 residues. The DNA for the CDR3 is TGCGCCAGCAGTGAAACCCCGGACAGTCGGATCTCTGCTGACTATGAGCAGTACTTC. Its translation is CASSETPDSRISADYEQYF.

The genes are TRBV5-1 and TRBJ2-3, with D possibly being TRBD1 (6 bases). The CDR3 extends over 14 amino acids. CDR1 and CDR2 from the germline V gene are SGHRS and YFSETQ. Trimming removed 9 bases from V and 2 bases from J, with 16 bases in between. CDR3 in DNA: TGCGCCACCAAACGGACAGCGGACACAGATACGCAGTATTTT. Its protein is CATKRTADTDTQYF.

The genes are TRBV18 and TRBJ2-7; no definite D call. Per the germline V gene, CDR1 is KGHSH and CDR2 is LQKENI. The CDR3 is 14 amino acids. V lost 3 bases and J lost 2, with 11 bases in between. Here the CDR3 DNA reads TGTGCCAGCTCACCTTTTTCCCCAACCTACGAGCAGTACTTC. It translates to CASSPFSPTYEQYF.

The chain joins TRBV4-1 to TRBJ1-6; D is undetermined. The germline V gene has CDR1 MGHRA and CDR2 YSYEKL. Trimming left V 7 bases short and J 6 bases short, with 16 bases between. The CDR3 has 15 residues. CDR3 nucleotides: TGCGCCAGCACCACCGGCGGGCAGATTAATTCACCCCTCCACTTT. Protein: CASTTGGQINSPLHF.

V usage is TRBV2 and J usage is TRBJ2-5; 11 bases are shared with TRBD2. J gave up 6 bases and V 0 bases, and 6 bases lay outside the gene matches. There are 16 residues in the CDR3. Germline loops: CDR1 SNHLY, CDR2 FYNNEI. The CDR3 loop reads CASSEAPVAGGQTQYF. The CDR3 nucleotides are TGTGCCAGCAGTGAAGCGCCGGTAGCGGGGGGGCAGACCCAGTACTTC. The entire variable domain, with the rest obtained from reference TRBV2 and TRBJ2-5, is as follows: EPEVTQTPSHQVTQMGQEVILRCVPISNHLYFYWYRQILGQKVEFLVSFYNNEISEKSEIFDDQFSVERPDGSNFTLKIRSTKLEDSAMYFCASSEAPVAGGQTQYFGPGTRLLVL.

This clone was counted a single time. The chain recombines TRBV7-6 with TRBJ2-2, with a possible D match to TRBD2 (6 bases). V was clipped by 1 base and J by 1 base, with 13 bases between them. This CDR3 spans 17 amino acids. The germline gives CDR1 SGHVS, CDR2 FNYEAQ. The CDR3 is CASSLGLGGVNTGELFF. CDR3 sequence (DNA): TGTGCCAGCAGCTTAGGTTTGGGAGGAGTGAACACCGGGGAGCTGTTTTTT.

This clone came up once. J is TRBJ2-7 and V is TRBV21-1; the D call of TRBD1 is as the table states it, not checked on the DNA. TRBV21-1 is tagged as a pseudogene. This CDR3 region has 14 residues. The DNA for the CDR3 is TGTGCCAGCAGCATTACCAGGGATTCCTACGAGCAGTACTTC. It codes for CASSITRDSYEQYF.

The J gene is TRBJ2-7, the V gene TRBV5-1; no firm D call. This CDR3 spans 14 amino acids. V lost 0 bases and J lost 5, with 12 bases in between. CDR1 is SGHRS, CDR2 YFSETQ, per germline. Here the CDR3 reads CASSLDQVPNEQYF. CDR3 DNA: TGCGCCAGCAGCTTGGATCAGGTCCCCAACGAGCAGTACTTC.

The chain has TRBV11-2 and TRBJ2-3, with 14 bases identical to TRBD2. CDR1 and CDR2 from the germline V gene are SGHAT and FQNNGV. CDR3 length: 15 residues. J was trimmed by 4 bases and V by 4 bases; bases with no gene match: 1. In DNA form, the CDR3 reads TGTGCCAGCAGCTCGGGACTAGCGGGGGCAGATACGCAGTATTTT. As protein: CASSSGLAGADTQYF.

This clone has more than one count but fewer than ten. The chain links TRBV19 to TRBJ1-2; D remains ambiguous. V lost 5 bases and J 2 bases, leaving 3 bases between the germline ends. The CDR3 consists of 11 residues. The germline V gene encodes CDR1 LNHDA and CDR2 SQIVND (reference sequence). Written as DNA, the CDR3 is TGTGCCAGTAGTCCAAACTATGGCTACACCTTC. Protein: CASSPNYGYTF.

The chain couples TRBV6-1 to TRBJ1-6; 9 bases align to TRBD1. The CDR3 totals 15 residues. Unmatched junction bases numbered 2, after V lost 2 bases and J lost 6 bases. Germline CDR1 and CDR2: MNHNS and SASEGT. In DNA form, the CDR3 reads TGTGCCAGCAGTGAACACAGGGGGCGTAATTCACCCCTCCACTTT. Its translation: CASSEHRGRNSPLHF.

The chain employs TRBV2 and TRBJ1-2; TRBD1 matches 11 bases. Germline CDR1 SNHLY, CDR2 FYNNEI. CDR3 length: 14 residues. The trim removed 5 bases at V and 8 bases at J, leaving 7 bases unmatched. CDR3 loop: CASSSRTGGNGYTF. For the CDR3, the DNA is TGTGCCAGCAGTTCCCGGACAGGGGGCAACGGCTACACCTTC.

The chain combines TRBV29-1 with TRBJ2-7; a weak D match, TRBD1 (6 bases). V was clipped by 2 bases and J by 1 base, with 12 bases between them. Germline V gene data show CDR1 as SQVTM and CDR2 as ANQGSEA. The CDR3 runs to 14 residues. CDR3 DNA sequence: TGCAGCGTTGAAAAACAGGGCCCTTCCTACGAGCAGTACTTC. Translated, it gives CSVEKQGPSYEQYF.

The chain couples TRBV5-6 to TRBJ1-4; 8 bases are a match to TRBD1. CDR1 is SGHDT and CDR2 is YYEEEE in the germline V gene. V was clipped by 0 bases and J by 0 bases; unmatched bases: 7. CDR3 length equals 18 residues. The CDR3 sequence: CASSLAGQGLATNEKLFF. The CDR3, as DNA: TGTGCCAGCAGCTTGGCCGGACAGGGCCTTGCAACTAATGAAAAACTGTTTTTT.

The chain links TRBV5-6 to TRBJ1-1; D is unclear. The CDR3 sequence is 13 residues long. V shed 1 base and J shed 4 bases, with 8 bases lying between them. Germline V CDR1 and CDR2: SGHDT, YYEEEE. CDR3 sequence: CASSLTGPTEAFF. The CDR3 coding sequence is TGTGCCAGCAGCTTGACTGGGCCCACTGAAGCTTTCTTT.

This rearrangement joins TRBV5-8 to TRBJ2-1, with TRBD1 matching 7 bases. Germline values: CDR1 SGHTS, CDR2 YDEGEE. This CDR3 is 15 amino acids long. The junction had 5 bases not matched to a gene; V was cut back by 4 bases and J by 1 base. The DNA for the CDR3 is TGTGCCAGCAGCCTTAGGGGGCGGTCCTACAATGAGCAGTTCTTC. Protein: CASSLRGRSYNEQFF.

This clone has a single count. CDR3 coding DNA: TGTGCCAGCAGTGAATTTGGGAGGGGAGCTTTCTTT. It specifies CASSEFGRGAFF. This chain connects TRBV25-1 to TRBJ1-1; D is possibly TRBD1 (5 bases). The V and J ends lost 1 base and 10 bases respectively, with 10 bases between them. Germline assignment: CDR1 MGHDK and CDR2 SYGVNS. CDR3 size: 12 residues.